These 12 T cell receptor beta chains were all obtained from the same sample, sequenced in a study of T cells expressing NK-cell markers. TCRdb reanalyzed the 5' RACE reads, giving one entry per CDR3 protein sequence and no DNA. Reported are fewer than 400,000 distinct CDR3 sequences; the ten largest clones contain 9.5% to 12%. The sequencing sample was made of blood T cells: a sorted CD56 or NKG2C T cell subset, CD4+ or CD8+ T cells, or bulk PBMC T cells (not recorded which). The receptors stem from a woman between 45 and 65 years old in good health.

The genes are TRBV12-3 or TRBV12-4 and TRBJ2-3; without DNA, the TCRdb call of TRBD1 cannot be checked. The CDR3 covers 14 residues. This CDR3 is CASTTGTSANTQYF.

The chain joins TRBV20-1 to TRBJ2-3; TCRdb outputs TRBD2, but without DNA this stays unchecked. The CDR3 covers 17 residues. Germline V gene lookup returns CDR1 DFQATT and CDR2 SNEGSKA (reference sequence). The CDR3 spells CSARDLAVAGVTDTQYF.

The chain links TRBV2 to TRBJ1-5; TCRdb's D gene call, TRBD1, goes unchecked for lack of DNA. The CDR3 extends over 16 amino acids. Germline V gene sequence: CDR1 SNHLY, CDR2 FYNNEI. The CDR3 sequence: CASREQGPHSNQPQHF.

The chain is built from TRBV20-1 and TRBJ2-1; TCRdb designates TRBD1, a call that cannot be tested without DNA. Per germline, CDR1 DFQATT and CDR2 SNEGSKA (reference sequence). The CDR3 is 12 residues long. The CDR3 sequence: CSAPGGVAEQFF.

V gene TRBV6-2 or TRBV6-3 combines with J gene TRBJ1-4; with no DNA, the TCRdb D assignment of TRBD1 cannot be verified. The CDR3 is made up of 17 amino acids. From germline, CDR1 is MNHEY and CDR2 SVGEGT. This chain's CDR3 is CASSYSTPAATNEKLFF.

This chain joins TRBV29-1 and TRBJ2-2; the D gene TCRdb calls, TRBD2, cannot be checked with no DNA. In germline, CDR1 is SQVTM, CDR2 ANQGSEA. CDR3 size: 15 residues. CDR3 residues: CSRGTSGSGTGELFF.

The genes are TRBV18 and TRBJ2-7; TCRdb's D call of TRBD2 is untestable without DNA. The CDR3 is made up of 16 amino acids. Germline V gene sequence: CDR1 KGHSH, CDR2 LQKENI. The CDR3 loop reads CASSPQAGTSGSEQYF.

The chain uses TRBV7-8 and TRBJ2-1; no DNA is available, so the TRBD2 call from TCRdb remains unchecked. There are 14 residues in the CDR3. Germline-derived CDR1 and CDR2 are SGHVS and FQNEAQ. The CDR3 spells CASSQKRERFEQFF.

V usage is TRBV29-1 and J usage is TRBJ1-2; TCRdb proposes TRBD1, but this gene call is untestable without DNA. Per the germline V gene, CDR1 is SQVTM and CDR2 is ANQGSEA. The CDR3 loop spans 12 amino acids. The CDR3 sequence: CSEDRANYGYTF.

This chain links TRBV20-1 with TRBJ1-2; there is no DNA to check the TCRdb D call of TRBD1. CDR1 DFQATT and CDR2 SNEGSKA come from the germline V gene (reference sequence). The CDR3 spans 15 residues. The CDR3: CSAPPRQGGHYGYTF.

V usage is TRBV2 and J usage is TRBJ2-1; TCRdb picks TRBD1, but there is no DNA to check that call. Germline-derived CDR1 and CDR2 are SNHLY and FYNNEI. The CDR3 is made up of 16 amino acids. The CDR3 reads CASSEAPRQGIDEQFF.

The V and J genes are TRBV28 and TRBJ2-5; no DNA is available, so the TRBD2 call from TCRdb remains unchecked. The CDR3 has 14 residues. Germline values: CDR1 MDHEN, CDR2 SYDVKM. CDR3 in amino acids: CAIAGRGYQETQYF.